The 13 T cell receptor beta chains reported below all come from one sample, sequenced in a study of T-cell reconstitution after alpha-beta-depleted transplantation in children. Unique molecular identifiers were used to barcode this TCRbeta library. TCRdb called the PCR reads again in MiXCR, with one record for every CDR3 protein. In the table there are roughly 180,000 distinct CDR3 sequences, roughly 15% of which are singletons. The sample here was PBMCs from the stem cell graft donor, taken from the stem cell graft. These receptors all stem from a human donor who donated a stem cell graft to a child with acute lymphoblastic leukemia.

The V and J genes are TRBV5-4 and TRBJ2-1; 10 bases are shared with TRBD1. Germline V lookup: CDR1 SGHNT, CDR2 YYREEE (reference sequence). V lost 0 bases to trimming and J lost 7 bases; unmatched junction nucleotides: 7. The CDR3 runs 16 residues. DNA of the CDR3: TGTGCCAGCAGCTTGGCCGGGACAGGGGAGGGGAATGAGCAGTTCTTC. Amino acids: CASSLAGTGEGNEQFF. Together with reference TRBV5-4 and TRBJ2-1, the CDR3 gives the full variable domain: ETGVTQSPTHLIKTRGQQVTLRCSSQSGHNTVSWYQQALGQGPQFIFQYYREEENGRGNFPPRFSGLQFPNYSSELNVNALELDDSALYLCASSLAGTGEGNEQFFGPGTRLTVL.

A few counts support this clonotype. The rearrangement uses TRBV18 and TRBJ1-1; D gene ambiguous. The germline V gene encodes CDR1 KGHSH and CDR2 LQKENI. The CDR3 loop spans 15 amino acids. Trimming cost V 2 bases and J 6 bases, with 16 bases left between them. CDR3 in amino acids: CASSPIVPGRAEAFF. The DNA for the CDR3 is TGTGCCAGCTCACCAATAGTCCCGGGCCGGGCTGAAGCTTTCTTT.

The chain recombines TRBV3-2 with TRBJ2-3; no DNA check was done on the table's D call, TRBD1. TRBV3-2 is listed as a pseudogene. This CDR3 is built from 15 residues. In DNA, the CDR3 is TGTGCCAGCAGCCCCCAGGGTACTTACACAGATACGCAGTATTTT. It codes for CASSPQGTYTDTQYF.

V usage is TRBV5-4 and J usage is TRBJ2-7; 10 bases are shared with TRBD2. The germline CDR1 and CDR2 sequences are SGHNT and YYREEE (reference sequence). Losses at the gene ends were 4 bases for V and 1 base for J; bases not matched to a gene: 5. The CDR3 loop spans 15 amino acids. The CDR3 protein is CASSAGTSASYEQYF. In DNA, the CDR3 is TGTGCCAGCAGCGCCGGGACTAGCGCTTCCTACGAGCAGTACTTC.

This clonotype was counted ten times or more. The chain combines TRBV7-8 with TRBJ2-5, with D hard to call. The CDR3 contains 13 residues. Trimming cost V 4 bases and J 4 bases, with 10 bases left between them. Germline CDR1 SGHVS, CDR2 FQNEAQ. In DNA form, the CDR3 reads TGTGCCAGCAGCTCAATAAAGCGAGAGACCCAGTACTTC. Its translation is CASSSIKRETQYF.

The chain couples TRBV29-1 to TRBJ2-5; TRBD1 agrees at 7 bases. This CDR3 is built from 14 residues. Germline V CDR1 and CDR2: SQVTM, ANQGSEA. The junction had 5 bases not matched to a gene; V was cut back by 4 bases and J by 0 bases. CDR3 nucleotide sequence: TGCAGCGTTGGAACGACAGGGTACCAAGAGACCCAGTACTTC. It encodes CSVGTTGYQETQYF.

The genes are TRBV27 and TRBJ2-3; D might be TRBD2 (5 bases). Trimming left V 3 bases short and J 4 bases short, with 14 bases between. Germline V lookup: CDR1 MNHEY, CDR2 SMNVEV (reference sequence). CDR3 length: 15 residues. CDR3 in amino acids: CASSFWAGISDTQYF. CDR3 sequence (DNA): TGTGCCAGCAGTTTTTGGGCGGGCATATCAGATACGCAGTATTTT.

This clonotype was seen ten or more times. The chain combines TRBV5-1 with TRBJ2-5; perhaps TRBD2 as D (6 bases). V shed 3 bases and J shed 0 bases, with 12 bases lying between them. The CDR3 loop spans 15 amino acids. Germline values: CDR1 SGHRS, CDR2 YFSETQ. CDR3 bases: TGCGCCAGCAGCTATGGAGGAGGGTACCAAGAGACCCAGTACTTC. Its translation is CASSYGGGYQETQYF.

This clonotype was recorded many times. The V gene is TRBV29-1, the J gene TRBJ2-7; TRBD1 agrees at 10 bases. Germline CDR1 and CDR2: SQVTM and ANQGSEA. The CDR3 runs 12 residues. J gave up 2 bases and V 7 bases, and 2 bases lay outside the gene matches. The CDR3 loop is CSAGTGAYEQYF. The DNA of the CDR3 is TGCAGCGCTGGGACAGGGGCCTACGAGCAGTACTTC.

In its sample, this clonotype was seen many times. The DNA of the CDR3 is TGTGCCAGCAGCTTACCCTTAGCGGGATGGATAGATACGCAGTATTTT. It encodes CASSLPLAGWIDTQYF. The V call is TRBV7-2, the J call TRBJ2-3; 8 bases are shared with TRBD2. CDR1 is SGHTA and CDR2 is FQGNSA in the germline V gene. The J segment lost 5 bases and the V segment lost 2 bases, leaving 9 bases of the junction unmatched. The CDR3 covers 16 residues.

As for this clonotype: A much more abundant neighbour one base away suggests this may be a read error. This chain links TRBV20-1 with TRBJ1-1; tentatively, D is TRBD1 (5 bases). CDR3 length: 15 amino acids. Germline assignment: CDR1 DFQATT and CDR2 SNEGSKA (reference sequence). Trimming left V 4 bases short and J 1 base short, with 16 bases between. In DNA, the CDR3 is TGCAGTGCTAAAGATCCTGACAGAGCGAACACTGAAGCTTTCTTT. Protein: CSAKDPDRANTEAFF.

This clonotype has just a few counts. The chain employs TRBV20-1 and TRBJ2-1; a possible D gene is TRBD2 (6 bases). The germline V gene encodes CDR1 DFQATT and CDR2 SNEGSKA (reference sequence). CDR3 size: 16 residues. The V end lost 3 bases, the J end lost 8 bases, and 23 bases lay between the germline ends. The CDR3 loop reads CSASSSREEFGDEQFF. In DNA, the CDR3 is TGCAGTGCTAGTTCGAGCAGGGAGGAATTTGGCGATGAGCAGTTCTTC.

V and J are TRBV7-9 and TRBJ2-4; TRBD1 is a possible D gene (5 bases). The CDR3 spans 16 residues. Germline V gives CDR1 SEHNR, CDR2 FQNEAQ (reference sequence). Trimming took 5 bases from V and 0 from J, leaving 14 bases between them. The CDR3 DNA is TGTGCCAGCAGCCACACAGGTCCCCTAGCCAAAAACATTCAGTACTTC. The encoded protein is CASSHTGPLAKNIQYF.